The table lists the clone carrying this T cell receptor beta chain with a count of one. Its specificity is not known. Other DNA sequences from this sample encode an identical CDR3 as well. The sample originates from a study of CD4 T cells in relation to SARS-CoV-2 and coronaviruses. General observations from the study: In approximately 71% of donors, memory CD4+ clonotypes crossrecognized SARS-CoV-2 and at least one common cold coronavirus spike.

Deep TCR-beta sequencing used DNA from uncultured naive and memory CD4+ T cells. TCRdb's table, derived via immunoSEQ multiplex PCR, lists solely in-frame clones and lacks some. The sample holds about 68,000 clones, 90% to 95% seen once. Unexposed donor CD4+ T cells date from about 2011-2018, before the COVID-19 pandemic. This CDR3 is 14 amino acids long. CDR1 and CDR2 (germline): SGHRS, YFSETQ. Germline trimming cut 3 bases from V and 3 bases from J; bases unmatched to any gene: 2. Material for sequencing was naive CD4+ T cells from PBMCs. The subset was: naive CD4+ T cells isolated by negative enrichment. The sequence was obtained from a human donor in good health. The chain couples TRBV5-1 to TRBJ1-2; the match to TRBD1 covers 10 bases. CDR3 amino acids: CASSSGTGDYGYTF. The CDR3 DNA reads as TGCGCCAGCAGCTCCGGGACAGGGGACTATGGCTACACCTTC. Filled out from reference TRBV5-1 and TRBJ1-2, the complete variable domain reads KAGVTQTPRYLIKTRGQQVTLSCSPISGHRSVSWYQQTPGQGLQFLFEYFSETQRNKGNFPGRFSGRQFSNSRSEMNVSTLELGDSALYLCASSSGTGDYGYTFGSGTRLTVV.